This T cell receptor (beta chain) was captured in a study of blood T cell repertoires in COVID-19. The count of this clone is one. This CDR3 spans 14 amino acids. Germline V lookup: CDR1 SGHNT, CDR2 YYREEE (reference sequence). The germline V and J ends were trimmed by 4 bases and 4 bases, with 12 bases remaining between them. Repertoires were generated with immunoSEQ multiplex PCR, while TCRdb's copy carries only in-frame clones and drops some. The sample comprises around 250,000 clones, over 75% of which are singletons, and about 8.2% rests with the top ten. The receptor was isolated from a woman in her forties or fifties with acute COVID-19. V gene TRBV5-4 combines with J gene TRBJ1-5, with D perhaps matching TRBD1 (5 bases). The sample was PBMCs or T cells enriched from blood (not recorded which). CDR3 bases: TGTGCCAGCAGCACGCAAGGGGATAATCAGCCCCAGCATTTT. The encoded protein is CASSTQGDNQPQHF.